This is a list of T cell receptor beta chains from one sample in a study of blood T cell repertoires in COVID-19. Assay used: immunoSEQ multiplex PCR; TCRdb lists only in-frame clones, some missing. The sample has tens of thousands of clones, about 70% seen once. Sequenced sample: peripheral blood. The origin of the receptors is a man older than 75 with acute or convalescent COVID-19. The conserved cysteine and the conserved F or W are not part of the CDR3 here.

j_call v_call cdr3_aa
TRBJ2-5 TRBV4-1 ASSQEGRGEETQY
TRBJ1-3 TRBV7-6 ASSLGGQGLRDTIY
TRBJ1-4 TRBV7-9 ASSLNTGTNEKLF
TRBJ1-1 TRBV11-2 ASSLRGSLNTEAF
TRBJ2-7 TRBV20-1 SASGLAAHYEQY
TRBJ2-1 TRBV28 ASSFAGTSGRGEQF
TRBJ1-4 TRBV9 ASSVGTSDEKLF
TRBJ2-1 TRBV28 ASSRGLAGGVYNEQF
TRBJ2-3 TRBV30 AWSAKKLAGGSTDTQY
TRBJ2-3 TRBV5-4 ASSRPGGTNPDTQY
TRBJ2-3 TRBV27 ASRRQGPDTQY
TRBJ1-3 TRBV5-8 ASSSRVDGNTIY
TRBJ2-3 TRBV7-2 ASSLGLAGAGGNTQY
TRBJ1-2 TRBV6-1 ASSDRGKYGYT
TRBJ2-5 TRBV9 ASSPRDWGGETQY
TRBJ2-3 TRBV5-1 ASSPDRPSTDTQY
TRBJ1-1 TRBV5-1 ASSSPRQGNTEAF
TRBJ1-2 TRBV19 ASSFRQGATGYT
TRBJ1-5 TRBV28 ASSLMNSGVLEQPQH
TRBJ1-6 TRBV3-1/TRBV3-2 ASSHAGRGRAPLH
TRBJ1-1 TRBV28 ASSTDRVGSAF
TRBJ1-6 TRBV7-8 ASSLVPGTPASNSPLH
TRBJ2-7 TRBV12-5 ASGLAGASYEQY
TRBJ2-1 TRBV30 AWSPRLAGGPAEQF
TRBJ2-1 TRBV11-3 ASSQGRGNTYNEQF
TRBJ2-4 TRBV5-6 ASSLTGGNIQY
TRBJ2-1 TRBV6-5 ATTQGSGSYNEQF
TRBJ2-1 TRBV7-9 ASSPARQREAYNEQF
TRBJ2-5 TRBV5-1 ASSLGGGETQY
TRBJ2-5 TRBV2 ATRGAAQETQY
TRBJ2-2 TRBV28 ASSLYSLRGTGELF
TRBJ1-5 TRBV7-2 ASSPQGADVVQPQH
TRBJ2-1 TRBV27 ASSWALNNEQF
TRBJ1-2 TRBV30 AWAKQGILYGYT
TRBJ1-3 TRBV6-5 ASSTRVGNTIY
TRBJ1-1 TRBV12-3/TRBV12-4 ASSPGSEAF